These 8 T cell receptor beta chains came from one sample sequenced in a study of cytomegalovirus exposure and HLA in healthy donors. Some clones are missing from TCRdb's copy, which holds only in-frame ones; the method was immunoSEQ multiplex PCR. The sample comprises 250,000 to 400,000 clones, approximately 91% of which are singletons, and around 1% rests with the top ten. The specimen sequenced was PBMCs. The receptors here all came from a man in his thirties or forties in good health and CMV-seronegative.

The chain carries TRBV6-5 and TRBJ2-3; 8 bases match TRBD1. J gave up 0 bases and V 9 bases, and 5 bases lay outside the gene matches. The CDR3 spans 14 residues. The germline gives CDR1 MNHEY, CDR2 SVGAGI. The CDR3 loop is CASQGAASTDTQYF. DNA for the CDR3: TGTGCCAGTCAGGGGGCCGCTAGCACAGATACGCAGTATTTT.

The V call is TRBV5-1, the J call TRBJ1-1; TRBD1 might be the D (5 bases). The CDR3 has 13 residues. Germline-derived CDR1 and CDR2 are SGHRS and YFSETQ. V shed 0 bases and J shed 4 bases, with 7 bases lying between them. The CDR3 DNA follows: TGCGCCAGCAGCTTGGCCCAGGGCACTGAAGCTTTCTTT. Translation gives CASSLAQGTEAFF. The whole variable domain, remainder taken from reference TRBV5-1 and TRBJ1-1, is KAGVTQTPRYLIKTRGQQVTLSCSPISGHRSVSWYQQTPGQGLQFLFEYFSETQRNKGNFPGRFSGRQFSNSRSEMNVSTLELGDSALYLCASSLAQGTEAFFGQGTRLTVV.

The count of this clone is one. The chain has TRBV9 and TRBJ2-1; weak D call: TRBD1 (5 bases). The V gene's germline CDR1 is SGDLS and CDR2 YYNGEE. Trimming removed 1 base from V and 9 bases from J, with 11 bases in between. The CDR3 loop spans 13 amino acids. The chain's CDR3 is CASSVQGVGEQFF. In DNA, the CDR3 is TGTGCCAGCAGCGTACAGGGTGTTGGTGAGCAGTTCTTC.

The J gene is TRBJ2-7, the V gene TRBV27; TRBD1 aligns across 9 bases. V shed 6 bases, J shed 5 bases, and the junction held 8 bases outside the gene matches. Germline V gene data show CDR1 as MNHEY and CDR2 as SMNVEV (reference sequence). This CDR3 contains 14 residues. DNA for the CDR3: TGTGCCAGCAGCCTTGGGACAGGGCGCCACGAGCAGTACTTC. This gives the protein CASSLGTGRHEQYF.

V gene TRBV7-8 combines with J gene TRBJ2-4; D gene ambiguous. V was cut by 5 bases and J by 0 bases, with 8 bases left in between. This CDR3 is 14 amino acids long. CDR1 and CDR2 (germline): SGHVS, FQNEAQ. CDR3 amino acids: CASSAQLAKNIQYF. The CDR3 coding sequence is TGTGCCAGCAGCGCACAGTTAGCCAAAAACATTCAGTACTTC.

The sample holds a few counts of this clone. This specimen includes other DNA sequences encoding the same CDR3. The chain links TRBV11-2 to TRBJ1-5; no clear D. Between the trimmed V and J ends, which lost 0 bases and 5 bases, there was a span of 5 bases. Per germline, CDR1 SGHAT and CDR2 FQNNGV. The CDR3 loop spans 13 amino acids. CDR3 region: CASSLDRYQPQHF. The CDR3 bases are TGTGCCAGCAGCTTAGACAGGTATCAGCCCCAGCATTTT.

In this sample, this clone turned up a few times. The chain links TRBV11-2 to TRBJ1-3; D is unclear. Trimming cost V 5 bases and J 1 base, with 6 bases left between them. The CDR3 consists of 13 residues. Germline V gene data show CDR1 as SGHAT and CDR2 as FQNNGV. CDR3: CASSAYSGNTIYF. DNA for the CDR3: TGTGCCAGCAGCGCCTATTCTGGAAACACCATATATTTT.

This sequence joins TRBV7-2 and TRBJ2-1, with a weak D call TRBD2 (6 bases). The germline V and J ends were trimmed by 1 base and 5 bases, with 15 bases remaining between them. Germline V gene sequence: CDR1 SGHTA, CDR2 FQGNSA. This CDR3 spans 16 amino acids. The CDR3 protein is CASSLVGRGRNNEQFF. The CDR3 bases are TGTGCCAGCAGCTTAGTGGGTCGGGGGAGGAACAATGAGCAGTTCTTC.